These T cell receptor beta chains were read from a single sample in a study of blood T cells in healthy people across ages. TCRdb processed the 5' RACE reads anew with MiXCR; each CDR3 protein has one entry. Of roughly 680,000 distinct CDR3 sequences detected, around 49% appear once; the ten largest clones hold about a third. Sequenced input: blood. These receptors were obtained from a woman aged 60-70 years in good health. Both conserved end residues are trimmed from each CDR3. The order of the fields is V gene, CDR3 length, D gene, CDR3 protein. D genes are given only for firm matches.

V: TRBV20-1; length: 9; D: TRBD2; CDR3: SAGSGDAWY
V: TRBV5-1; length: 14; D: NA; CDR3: ASSLDAVGAPETQY
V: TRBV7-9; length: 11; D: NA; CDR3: ASSLTSTGELF
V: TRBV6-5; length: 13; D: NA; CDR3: ASSSTGRRLNGYT
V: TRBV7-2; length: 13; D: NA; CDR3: ATLLYGLHQETQY
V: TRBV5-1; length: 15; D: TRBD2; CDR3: AGSYTPGLAVTYEQY
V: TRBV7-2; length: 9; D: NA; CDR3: ASGNYNEQY
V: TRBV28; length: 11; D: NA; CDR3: ASRDTPSYGYT
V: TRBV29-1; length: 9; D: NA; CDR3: SVQGSYEQN
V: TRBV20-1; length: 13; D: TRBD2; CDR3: SARDPSGSGDEQY